The rows below give T cell receptor beta chains drawn from one sample of a study of lung T cells in sarcoidosis with Löfgren's syndrome. TCRdb reprocessed the reads via MiXCR and lists one record per CDR3 protein. The sample lists tens of thousands of distinct CDR3 sequences; approximately 22% were seen once. Sequencing input: CD4+ T cells from PBMCs. The receptors here all came from a human donor with sarcoidosis (Löfgren's syndrome or another form), or a control subject (not recorded which). The CDR3 runs from the conserved cysteine through the conserved F or W. D genes are given only for firm matches. Size is omitted from some rows. Given values are once, few, many or a class for expanded clones.

size	V	J	D	DNA	CDR3
many	TRBV10-1	TRBJ2-1	TRBD1	TGCGCCAGCAGCGTGATTGGACAGGTGTACAATGAGCAGTTCTTC	CASSVIGQVYNEQFF
-	TRBV29-1	TRBJ2-4	-	TGCAGCGTCGCAGGCGGTGGGCAAGGGAACATTCAGTACTTC	CSVAGGGQGNIQYF
many	TRBV10-3	TRBJ1-2	-	TGTGCCATCAGTGACCCATCACGGACCGGGGGCTACACCTTC	CAISDPSRTGGYTF
many	TRBV6-1	TRBJ2-3	TRBD2	TGTGCCAGCAGTGTGATTAGCGGGAGTGCGACAGATACGCAGTATTTT	CASSVISGSATDTQYF
many	TRBV5-1	TRBJ2-6	-	TGCGCCAGCAGCTTGGGGCAGGGGGCCAACGTCCTGACTTTC	CASSLGQGANVLTF
-	TRBV5-4	TRBJ2-1	-	TGTGCCAGCAGCCTCAGGGATACCTACAATGAGCAGTTCTTC	CASSLRDTYNEQFF
-	TRBV29-1	TRBJ2-7	-	TGCAGCGTCCTCTCGGGCCCCGGGAACTCCTACGAGCAGTACTTC	CSVLSGPGNSYEQYF
few	TRBV19	TRBJ1-6	TRBD1	TGTGCCAGTAGCCGACCTCCGGGACAGCCAAATTCACCCCTCCACTTT	CASSRPPGQPNSPLHF
many	TRBV28	TRBJ2-7	-	TGTGCCAGCAGTTCAATCCCCTACGAGCAGTACTTC	CASSSIPYEQYF
few	TRBV12-5	TRBJ1-1	-	TGTGCTAGTGGTTTGTGGGACATAGAAAGGACTGAAGCTTTCTTT	CASGLWDIERTEAFF
few	TRBV6-2/TRBV6-3	TRBJ2-6	-	TGTGCCAGCCTTGGGTTTGCTGGGGCCAACGTCCTGACTTTC	CASLGFAGANVLTF
many	TRBV7-9	TRBJ2-3	-	TGTGCCACTGAGGGGAGGACAGATACGCAGTATTTT	CATEGRTDTQYF
few	TRBV2	TRBJ2-5	TRBD1	TGTGCCAGCAGCCCCGGACAGGGGACCCAAGAGACCCAGTACTTC	CASSPGQGTQETQYF
many	TRBV20-1	TRBJ2-5	TRBD1	TGCAGTGCTCAGCAGGGGGCCCAAGAGACCCAGTACTTC	CSAQQGAQETQYF
many	TRBV20-1	TRBJ2-7	TRBD2	TGCGGAGCCCTACCAGGCCTAGCGGGGACCTACGAGCAGTACTTC	CGALPGLAGTYEQYF
many	TRBV27	TRBJ2-1	-	TGTGCCAGCAGGGTACTCGACAAAGATGAGCAGTTCTTC	CASRVLDKDEQFF
-	TRBV27	TRBJ2-5	-	TGTGCCAGCAGTTTAATGGTGGCAGGAGCGGAGACCCAGTACTTC	CASSLMVAGAETQYF
many	TRBV7-9	TRBJ1-3	-	TGTGCCAGCAGCTTAGGGTCTGGAAACACCATATATTTT	CASSLGSGNTIYF
many	TRBV4-2	TRBJ2-1	-	TGTGCCAGCAGCCAAGAGGGATTGCGGTCCGCCGAGCAGTTCTTC	CASSQEGLRSAEQFF
many	TRBV6-5	TRBJ2-5	TRBD2	TGTGCCAGCAGTTACCCCGGGACTAGCGGGAGAAGAGAGACCCAGTACTTC	CASSYPGTSGRRETQYF
-	TRBV5-1	TRBJ1-1	-	TGCGCCACCAGCGCGGGGGAATACACTGAAGCTTTCTTT	CATSAGEYTEAFF
many	TRBV28	TRBJ2-1	-	TGTGCCAGCAGTTCTTCCCGCCGGGATGAGCAGTTCTTC	CASSSSRRDEQFF
many	TRBV6-1	TRBJ2-1	-	TGTGCCAGCAGGAAGACGGTTGGGATTTCGGGGAATGAGCAGTTCTTC	CASRKTVGISGNEQFF
many	TRBV25-1	TRBJ1-4	-	TGTGCCAGCAGTGAACTAGACAAACCTAATGAAAAACTGTTTTTT	CASSELDKPNEKLFF
-	TRBV3-1	TRBJ2-5	-	TGTGCCAGCAGCCAAGCCGGGACTGAAGAGACCCAGTACTTC	CASSQAGTEETQYF
many	TRBV6-1	TRBJ1-2	-	TGTGCCAGCAGTTCCATAGGACTCTATGGCTACACCTTC	CASSSIGLYGYTF
many	TRBV12-3/TRBV12-4	TRBJ1-1	-	TGTGCCAGCAGCTGGGGAGTGAACACTGAAGCTTTCTTT	CASSWGVNTEAFF
many	TRBV6-2/TRBV6-3	TRBJ2-1	-	TGTGCCAGCAGTTACCCCCGGGCTGGGAAGGAGTTCTTC	CASSYPRAGKEFF
-	TRBV19	TRBJ2-3	TRBD2	TGTGCCACTGCGACTAGCTTGGCAGATACGCAGTATTTT	CATATSLADTQYF
-	TRBV7-6	TRBJ2-2	TRBD1	TGTGCCAGCAGCCTTTCCAGGACAGGGGGGTTTCGGAACACCGGGGAGCTGTTTTTT	CASSLSRTGGFRNTGELFF